This TCR beta chain derives from a study of CD8+CD57+ T cells in acquired aplastic anemia. Using genomic DNA as the template, TCR beta VDJ and CDR3 profiling was carried out. TCRdb processed the reads anew with MiXCR; each CDR3 protein has one entry. The repertoire holds 400,000 to 450,000 distinct CDR3 sequences, with 60% to 80% as singletons. This clonotype was counted once. The CDR3 does not end in the conserved phenylalanine or tryptophan, so this is likely a read error. The ends lost 0 bases at V and 7 bases at J; junction bases unmatched: 12. Germline V CDR1 and CDR2: MNHEY, SVGAGI. This CDR3 is 18 amino acids long.

The chain links TRBV6-5 to TRBJ1-6; 7 bases match TRBD1. The sample comprised sorted CD4+, CD8+, or CD8+CD57+ T cells (not recorded which) from PBMCs. The clonotype was recovered from a human donor in good health, serving as a control. This CDR3 is CASSYSRGGASRNSPLHC. CDR3 DNA: TGTGCCAGCAGTTACTCTCGAGGGGGCGCATCAAGGAATTCACCCCTCCACTGT.